Presented here are 25 T cell receptor beta chains from one specimen sequenced in a study of blood T cell repertoires in COVID-19. Assay used: immunoSEQ multiplex PCR; TCRdb lists only in-frame clones, some missing. The sample contains under 300,000 clones, 70% to 90% of which appear only once. The sequenced sample was PBMCs or T cells enriched from blood (not recorded which). These receptors originate from a woman between 40 and 55 years old with acute COVID-19.

This chain links TRBV5-4 with TRBJ2-3, with 11 bases matching TRBD2. Germline loops: CDR1 SGHNT, CDR2 YYREEE (reference sequence). CDR3 size: 17 residues. Losses at the gene ends were 3 bases for V and 6 bases for J; bases not matched to a gene: 12. The CDR3 loop reads CASSSPTLSGGADTQYF. DNA of the CDR3: TGTGCCAGCAGCTCGCCTACCCTTAGCGGGGGGGCGGATACGCAGTATTTT.

The chain recombines TRBV2 with TRBJ2-1, with 7 bases matching TRBD2. V was pared by 8 bases and J by 6 bases, with 13 bases of the junction left unmatched. CDR1 is SNHLY and CDR2 is FYNNEI in the germline V gene. This CDR3 comprises 15 residues. The CDR3 loop is CASAALGGDSNEQFF. CDR3 in DNA: TGTGCCAGCGCGGCCCTGGGGGGGGATAGCAATGAGCAGTTCTTC.

The chain has TRBV2 and TRBJ2-3; 8 bases agree with TRBD1. The CDR3 runs 14 residues. V was clipped by 4 bases and J by 1 base; unmatched bases: 1. From germline, CDR1 is SNHLY and CDR2 FYNNEI. The CDR3 region is CASSGGQGTDTQYF. Here the CDR3 DNA reads TGTGCCAGCAGTGGGGGACAGGGCACAGATACGCAGTATTTT.

This clone was detected only once. The genes are TRBV5-1 and TRBJ2-3; D is possibly TRBD1 (6 bases). The CDR3 consists of 14 residues. Between the trimmed V and J ends, which lost 4 bases and 6 bases, there was a span of 15 bases. Germline CDR1 reads SGHRS; CDR2 reads YFSETQ. The CDR3 loop is CASSVGTPDDTQYF. As DNA, the CDR3 is TGCGCCAGCAGCGTGGGGACACCCGATGATACGCAGTATTTT.

The chain couples TRBV24-1 to TRBJ1-5; 7 bases align to TRBD1. This CDR3 spans 13 amino acids. V lost 7 bases, J lost 1 base, and 0 bases stayed unmatched. CDR1 and CDR2 from the germline V gene are KGHDR and SFDVKD. The CDR3 DNA sequence: TGTGCCACCAGCAGGGGGAGCAATCAGCCCCAGCATTTT. Translation: CATSRGSNQPQHF.

This clone was recorded only once. The chain links TRBV29-1 to TRBJ2-1; D might be TRBD2 (6 bases). The CDR3 loop spans 16 amino acids. The V gene's germline CDR1 is SQVTM and CDR2 ANQGSEA. V lost 0 bases to trimming and J lost 0 bases, with 12 bases between them. Written as DNA, the CDR3 is TGCAGCGTTGAAGAAATAGTGGGGGGCTCCTACAATGAGCAGTTCTTC. Amino acids: CSVEEIVGGSYNEQFF.

This rearrangement joins TRBV11-3 to TRBJ2-3; 9 nucleotides line up with TRBD1. The V segment lost 5 bases and the J segment 3 bases; nucleotides outside the gene matches: 18. From germline, CDR1 is SGHNT and CDR2 YENEEA. The CDR3 is 19 amino acids. This chain's CDR3 is CASSLRRIGTGLSTDTQYF. The DNA for the CDR3 is TGTGCCAGCAGCCTACGGCGTATTGGGACAGGGCTTTCAACAGATACGCAGTATTTT.

V usage is TRBV9 and J usage is TRBJ1-5, with 12 bases matching TRBD1. With V trimmed by 3 bases and J by 6 bases, 4 bases remained unmatched. The CDR3 is 15 residues long. Germline-derived CDR1 and CDR2 are SGDLS and YYNGEE. In DNA form, the CDR3 reads TGTGCCAGCAGCGCCGGGACAGGGGGCGGTCAGCCCCAGCATTTT. It is translated as CASSAGTGGGQPQHF.

This CDR3 reads CATSDLTSGNTGELFF. CDR3 in DNA: TGTGCCACCAGTGATTTGACTAGCGGGAACACCGGGGAGCTGTTTTTT. This sequence joins TRBV24-1 and TRBJ2-2; 8 bases are a match to TRBD2. Germline CDR1 and CDR2: KGHDR and SFDVKD. The junction had 0 bases not matched to a gene; V was cut back by 0 bases and J by 1 base. The CDR3 totals 16 residues.

The chain links TRBV3-1 (or the pseudogene TRBV3-2) to TRBJ1-2; 9 bases are shared with TRBD1. Trimming cost V 1 base and J 6 bases; bases outside gene matches: 6. The CDR3 totals 15 residues. The germline V gene has CDR1 LGHDT and CDR2 YNNKEL (reference sequence). In DNA, the CDR3 is TGTGCCAGCAGCCAAGGGGGGACAGGGAGCGATGGCTACACCTTC. Translating gives CASSQGGTGSDGYTF.

J is TRBJ2-1 and V is TRBV7-6; D not resolved. The CDR3 contains 16 residues. CDR1 is SGHVS and CDR2 is FNYEAQ in the germline V gene. Trimming pared 2 bases from V and 2 bases from J, leaving 13 bases between. CDR3 sequence (DNA): TGTGCCAGCAGCTTAAGGCGACTCGAACCCTACAATGAGCAGTTCTTC. Its protein product is CASSLRRLEPYNEQFF. The full variable domain, with the rest looked up from reference TRBV7-6 and TRBJ2-1, is GAGVSQSPRYKVTKRGQDVALRCDPISGHVSLYWYRQALGQGPEFLTYFNYEAQQDKSGLPNDRFSAERPEGSISTLTIQRTEQRDSAMYRCASSLRRLEPYNEQFFGPGTRLTVL.

Only one count was recorded for this clone. The junction shows a germline mismatch at one end, possibly a read error. The rearrangement links TRBV2 to TRBJ2-7; D possibly corresponds to TRBD2 (7 bases). The CDR3 is made up of 14 amino acids. Germline assignment: CDR1 SNHLY and CDR2 FYNNEI. The CDR3 is CASSTTGRAKERNF. CDR3 DNA sequence: TGTGCCAGCAGCACCACAGGGAGGGCAAAGGAGAGGAACTTC.

The V call is TRBV19, the J call TRBJ1-2; D perhaps matches TRBD1 (5 bases). The CDR3 runs 12 residues. The V gene's germline CDR1 is LNHDA and CDR2 SQIVND (reference sequence). The V gene lost 5 bases and the J gene lost 4 bases, with 8 bases spanning the gap. Written as DNA, the CDR3 is TGTGCCAGTAGTGACAGACTCTATGGCTACACCTTC. This gives the protein CASSDRLYGYTF.

This chain joins TRBV10-3 and TRBJ2-5; 8 bases align to TRBD2. Trimming took 2 bases from V and 4 from J; bases not matched to a gene: 6. In germline, CDR1 is ENHRY, CDR2 SYGVKD. This CDR3 is 15 amino acids long. CDR3 in amino acids: CAISEQGLGGETQYF. The CDR3 DNA reads TGTGCCATCAGTGAGCAGGGACTAGGGGGAGAGACCCAGTACTTC.

This clone was seen once. This sequence joins TRBV25-1 and TRBJ2-7, with TRBD1 as a possible D gene (6 bases). Deletions cut 4 bases from V and 2 bases from J, with 12 bases between. The CDR3 is 14 amino acids. CDR1 and CDR2 from the germline V gene are MGHDK and SYGVNS. This CDR3 is CASSAHRDTYEQYF. In nucleotides, the CDR3 is TGTGCCAGCAGTGCACACAGGGATACCTACGAGCAGTACTTC.

The rearrangement uses TRBV5-8 and TRBJ1-2; D is undetermined. This CDR3 is built from 11 residues. V was cut by 1 base and J by 8 bases, with 6 bases left in between. CDR1 and CDR2 from the germline V gene are SGHTS and YDEGEE. CDR3 region: CASSLTGGYTF. The DNA of the CDR3 is TGTGCCAGCAGCTTGACGGGGGGCTACACCTTC.

The chain couples TRBV6-1 to TRBJ2-1; 9 bases align to TRBD1. This CDR3 comprises 16 residues. Germline CDR1 MNHNS, CDR2 SASEGT. The V gene end was trimmed by 4 bases and the J gene end by 5 bases; junction bases not matched to a gene: 9. The CDR3 DNA follows: TGTGCCAGCAGTGTCTGGAGGGGACAGGGTAACAATGAGCAGTTCTTC. Protein sequence: CASSVWRGQGNNEQFF.

DNA of the CDR3: TGTGCCAGCAGGGGACTAGCGGGAGAAGAGCAGTTCTTC. It translates to CASRGLAGEEQFF. The V and J genes are TRBV2 and TRBJ2-1; 14 nucleotides match TRBD2. Looked up from germline, CDR1 is SNHLY and CDR2 is FYNNEI. V lost 6 bases and J lost 10; bases outside the gene matches: 2. This CDR3 region has 13 residues.

The V gene is TRBV4-1, the J gene TRBJ2-3, with 7 bases identical to TRBD2. The CDR3 has 16 amino acids. Germline V gene data show CDR1 as MGHRA and CDR2 as YSYEKL. The V segment lost 3 bases and the J segment 3 bases; nucleotides outside the gene matches: 9. CDR3: CASSHPLAEGTDTQYF. Written as DNA, the CDR3 is TGCGCCAGCAGCCATCCTCTAGCGGAAGGGACAGATACGCAGTATTTT.

The chain couples TRBV27 to TRBJ2-3; weak D call: TRBD1 (7 bases). With 1 base removed from V and 1 base from J, the gap between germline ends came to 12 bases. Germline V gene sequence: CDR1 MNHEY, CDR2 SMNVEV (reference sequence). This CDR3 has 16 residues. The chain's CDR3 is CASSLWRGLGTDTQYF. DNA of the CDR3: TGTGCCAGCAGTTTATGGAGGGGGCTCGGCACAGATACGCAGTATTTT.

This CDR3 is CSVTGDTQYF. CDR3 DNA sequence: TGCAGCGTAACAGGAGATACGCAGTATTTT. The genes are TRBV29-1 and TRBJ2-3; possibly TRBD1 for D (5 bases). Trimming pared 6 bases from V and 5 bases from J, leaving 6 bases between. The CDR3 has 10 amino acids. Germline values: CDR1 SQVTM, CDR2 ANQGSEA.

This sequence joins TRBV24-1 and TRBJ2-7; 9 positions agree with TRBD1. The V and J ends lost 3 bases and 6 bases, in that order; junction bases with no gene match: 5. The CDR3 has 14 residues. Germline-derived CDR1 and CDR2 are KGHDR and SFDVKD. The CDR3 region has the DNA TGTGCCACCAGTGATCCCGGGACAGGGCGCGAGCAGTACGTC. Protein product: CATSDPGTGREQYV.

The rearrangement uses TRBV7-2 and TRBJ2-5; 7 bases align to TRBD2. Looked up from germline, CDR1 is SGHTA and CDR2 is FQGNSA. The CDR3 consists of 13 residues. The junction had 3 bases not matched to a gene; V was cut back by 1 base and J by 7 bases. DNA for the CDR3: TGTGCCAGCAGCTTAGAGGAGCGGGGGACCCAGTACTTC. Its translation is CASSLEERGTQYF.

V and J are TRBV6-5 and TRBJ2-3; D is perhaps TRBD1 (6 bases). CDR1 and CDR2 from the germline V gene are MNHEY and SVGAGI. V gave up 5 bases and J gave up 4 bases, with 13 bases separating them. This CDR3 is 14 amino acids long. As DNA, the CDR3 is TGTGCCAGCAGTCTGGACAGAGTCTCAGATACGCAGTATTTT. It encodes CASSLDRVSDTQYF.

This clone occurred a few times. CDR3: CAIKGTGYNSPLHF. In nucleotides, the CDR3 is TGTGCCATCAAGGGCACAGGCTATAATTCACCCCTCCACTTT. The J gene is TRBJ1-6, the V gene TRBV10-3; the D gene is possibly TRBD1 (5 bases). V was trimmed by 7 bases and J by 3 bases, leaving 10 bases between them. Germline V gene data show CDR1 as ENHRY and CDR2 as SYGVKD. The CDR3 has 14 residues.